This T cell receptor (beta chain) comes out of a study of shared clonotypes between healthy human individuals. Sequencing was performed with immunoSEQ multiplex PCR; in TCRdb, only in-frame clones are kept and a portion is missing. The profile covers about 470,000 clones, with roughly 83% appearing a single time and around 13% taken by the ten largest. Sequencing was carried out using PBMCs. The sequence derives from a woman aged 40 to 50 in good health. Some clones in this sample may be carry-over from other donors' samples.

The CDR3 loop is CASSFAARGRGYTF. DNA of the CDR3: TGTGCCAGCAGTTTTGCGGCCAGGGGGAGGGGCTACACCTTC. V is TRBV5-6 and J is TRBJ1-2; 7 nucleotides line up with TRBD1. The V gene's germline CDR1 is SGHDT and CDR2 YYEEEE. V trimming: 5 bases; J trimming: 8 bases; junction bases outside the gene matches: 12. CDR3 length: 14 amino acids.